Shown below are 15 T cell receptor beta chains from a single sample sequenced in a study of blood T cell repertoires in COVID-19. The method was immunoSEQ multiplex PCR; TCRdb's version includes in-frame clones alone and lacks a portion of them. The data show about 170,000 clones, with 85% to 90% seen just once and about 2.1% held by the top ten. What was sequenced was peripheral blood. These receptors were obtained from a man aged 50 to 59 who had recovered from COVID-19.

Written as DNA, the CDR3 is TGTGCCAGCAGTTCGACATTATCCTATGGCTACACCTTC. It yields the protein CASSSTLSYGYTF. The chain is built from TRBV6-5 and TRBJ1-2; D unclear. Per the germline V gene, CDR1 is MNHEY and CDR2 is SVGAGI. V was cut by 4 bases and J by 4 bases, with 10 bases left in between. There are 13 residues in the CDR3.

This clone has just one count. The V call is TRBV29-1, the J call TRBJ1-2; the match to TRBD1 covers 8 bases. This CDR3 spans 15 amino acids. Germline trimming cut 4 bases from V and 3 bases from J; bases unmatched to any gene: 10. Germline V gives CDR1 SQVTM, CDR2 ANQGSEA. CDR3 protein: CSVAAGLTGDYGYTF. The CDR3 DNA reads as TGCAGCGTTGCAGCGGGCCTGACAGGGGACTATGGCTACACCTTC. Full variable domain (remainder filled in from reference TRBV29-1 and TRBJ1-2): SAVISQKPSRDICQRGTSLTIQCQVDSQVTMMFWYRQQPGQSLTLIATANQGSEATYESGFVIDKFPISRPNLTFSTLTVSNMSPEDSSIYLCSVAAGLTGDYGYTFGSGTRLTVV.

The chain links TRBV18 to TRBJ2-7; 11 nucleotides line up with TRBD1. CDR3 length equals 15 residues. CDR1 and CDR2 from the germline V gene are KGHSH and LQKENI. The V segment lost 1 base and the J segment 4 bases; nucleotides outside the gene matches: 3. CDR3 residues: CASSPRTGGGYEQYF. CDR3 DNA sequence: TGTGCCAGCTCACCACGGACAGGGGGCGGATACGAGCAGTACTTC.

The rearrangement uses TRBV14 and TRBJ1-4, with 7 bases lining up with TRBD1. With V trimmed by 6 bases and J by 5 bases, 12 bases remained unmatched. This CDR3 comprises 16 residues. The germline V gene has CDR1 SGHDN and CDR2 FVKESK. CDR3 sequence reads: CASSPMTGPSNEKLFF. In DNA form, the CDR3 reads TGTGCCAGCAGTCCCATGACAGGGCCTTCAAATGAAAAACTGTTTTTT.

The chain uses TRBV3-1 (or the pseudogene TRBV3-2) and TRBJ2-5; 12 bases fit TRBD2. V shed 6 bases and J 4 bases; nucleotides not matched to a gene: 6. CDR1 is LGHDT and CDR2 is YNNKEL in the germline V gene (reference sequence). The CDR3 extends over 15 amino acids. CDR3 sequence (DNA): TGTGCCAGCAGACCCGCTAGCGGGAGGGTAGAGACCCAGTACTTC. Encoded protein: CASRPASGRVETQYF.

The chain employs TRBV5-4 and TRBJ2-1, with 7 bases lining up with TRBD1. CDR1 and CDR2 from the germline V gene are SGHNT and YYREEE (reference sequence). The CDR3 runs 15 residues. The V and J ends lost 4 bases and 2 bases, in that order; junction bases with no gene match: 6. CDR3 sequence reads: CASSIDRATYNEQFF. CDR3 DNA sequence: TGTGCCAGCAGCATCGACAGGGCCACCTACAATGAGCAGTTCTTC.

The chain has TRBV7-2 and TRBJ2-5, with D possibly TRBD2 on 6 matching bases. The germline V gene encodes CDR1 SGHTA and CDR2 FQGNSA. The CDR3 spans 16 residues. Trimming took off 4 bases at V and 3 bases at J, with 18 bases between the two ends. CDR3 in DNA: TGTGCCAGCAGCTCCCCTTCCCCGGCGGGGAAAGAGACCCAGTACTTC. Amino acid sequence: CASSSPSPAGKETQYF.

The rearrangement uses TRBV30 and TRBJ1-2, with 9 bases matching TRBD1. This CDR3 region has 13 residues. Per the germline V gene, CDR1 is GTSNPN and CDR2 is SVGIG (reference sequence). J was trimmed by 2 bases and V by 3 bases; bases with no gene match: 1. DNA of the CDR3: TGTGCCTGGAGGACAGGGGGAAACTATGGCTACACCTTC. As protein: CAWRTGGNYGYTF.

The chain uses TRBV6-1 and TRBJ2-1; 12 bases agree with TRBD2. V lost 4 bases to trimming and J lost 5 bases; unmatched junction nucleotides: 9. Germline assignment: CDR1 MNHNS and CDR2 SASEGT. The CDR3 is 17 amino acids. In DNA, the CDR3 is TGTGCCAGCAGTGCCCCGACTAGCGGGAGATATGACAATGAGCAGTTCTTC. This translates into CASSAPTSGRYDNEQFF.

On this clone itself: A read error may produce the germline difference seen at one junction end. The chain is built from TRBV6-2 or TRBV6-3 and TRBJ2-5, with 8 bases fitting TRBD1. The CDR3 runs 15 residues. Germline-derived CDR1 and CDR2 are MNHEY and SVGEGT. Written as DNA, the CDR3 is TGTGCCAGCAGTGCCCGACAGGGGCTCCAACAGACCCAGTACTTC. It is translated as CASSARQGLQQTQYF.

This clone was recorded a few times. This chain joins TRBV5-6 and TRBJ1-6; D not certain. In germline, CDR1 is SGHDT, CDR2 YYEEEE. CDR3 length: 14 amino acids. Between the trimmed V and J ends, which lost 0 bases and 11 bases, there was a span of 12 bases. The CDR3 loop is CASSLGGLPAPLHF. CDR3 DNA sequence: TGTGCCAGCAGCTTGGGAGGACTCCCTGCACCCCTCCACTTT.

The chain joins TRBV28 to TRBJ1-2; D gene ambiguous. CDR1 MDHEN and CDR2 SYDVKM come from the germline V gene. V was clipped by 6 bases and J by 7 bases, with 18 bases between them. This CDR3 spans 14 amino acids. The CDR3 DNA follows: TGTGCCAGCAGGCCTCGGGTCGCCCGGGGTGGCTACACCTTC. Its translation is CASRPRVARGGYTF.

V usage is TRBV14 and J usage is TRBJ1-1; a possible D gene is TRBD1 (6 bases). The CDR3 runs 13 residues. V shed 0 bases and J shed 9 bases, with 11 bases lying between them. Germline CDR1 reads SGHDN; CDR2 reads FVKESK. The DNA for the CDR3 is TGTGCCAGCAGCCAAGATCTGGACAGTAAAGCTTTCTTT. Its translation: CASSQDLDSKAFF.

The V gene is TRBV5-5, the J gene TRBJ2-1, with TRBD2 matching over 12 bases. J gave up 5 bases and V 3 bases, and 3 bases lay outside the gene matches. The CDR3 covers 15 residues. From germline, CDR1 is SGHKS and CDR2 YYEKEE (reference sequence). The CDR3, as DNA: TGTGCCAGCAGCTGGACTAGCGGGAACCACAATGAGCAGTTCTTC. Its protein is CASSWTSGNHNEQFF.

This chain joins TRBV5-1 and TRBJ1-1; 8 nucleotides match TRBD1. Germline V gives CDR1 SGHRS, CDR2 YFSETQ. The J segment lost 4 bases and the V segment lost 5 bases, leaving 4 bases of the junction unmatched. The CDR3 contains 13 residues. The CDR3 reads CASSPQGGTEAFF. The CDR3 DNA reads as TGCGCCAGCAGTCCACAGGGGGGCACTGAAGCTTTCTTT.